Presented here are 29 T cell receptor beta chains from one specimen sequenced in a study of CD8 T cells in Susac syndrome. When the RNA was reverse transcribed, random hexamers were used with an input of roughly 0.45 to 1 ug. Using its own MiXCR run on the immunoSEQ multiplex PCR reads, TCRdb lists one record per CDR3 protein. The sample lists about 300,000 distinct CDR3 sequences; 89% were seen once. The sample comprised CD8+ T cells from PBMCs. The receptor set was obtained from a human donor with multiple sclerosis.

This chain joins TRBV16 and TRBJ2-3, with D uncertain. This CDR3 is 17 amino acids long. Between the trimmed V and J ends, which lost 0 bases and 1 base, there was a span of 14 bases. Germline CDR1 reads KGHSY; CDR2 reads FQNENV. The CDR3 loop is CASSQSSSSLGTDTQYF. The CDR3 coding sequence is TGTGCCAGCAGCCAATCGTCAAGTAGCCTCGGCACAGATACGCAGTATTTT.

This clonotype appeared once. The chain carries TRBV4-3 and TRBJ2-7; weak D call: TRBD1 (6 bases). Germline assignment: CDR1 LGHNA and CDR2 YSLEER. This CDR3 spans 15 amino acids. V was trimmed by 5 bases and J by 2 bases, leaving 16 bases between them. This CDR3 is CASSVLRDTTYEQYF. The CDR3, as DNA: TGCGCCAGCAGCGTCCTACGGGACACAACCTACGAGCAGTACTTC.

The genes are TRBV2 and TRBJ2-2, with 10 bases aligning to TRBD1. CDR3 length: 16 residues. V was clipped by 5 bases and J by 4 bases; unmatched bases: 7. CDR1 is SNHLY and CDR2 is FYNNEI in the germline V gene. CDR3 DNA: TGTGCCAGCAGTCCTGGACAGGGGGTCGGCACCGGGGAGCTGTTTTTT. Protein sequence: CASSPGQGVGTGELFF.

The V gene is TRBV3-1, the J gene TRBJ1-6; the D gene is possibly TRBD1 (5 bases). The V gene lost 4 bases and the J gene lost 1 base, with 17 bases spanning the gap. The CDR3 spans 18 residues. Germline CDR1 is LGHDT and CDR2 is YNNKEL (reference sequence). The CDR3 loop is CASSPPGRRSSYNSPLHF. DNA of the CDR3: TGTGCCAGCAGCCCGCCGGGGCGACGGAGTTCCTATAATTCACCCCTCCACTTT.

V usage is TRBV7-9 and J usage is TRBJ1-2; 8 bases are a match to TRBD1. Per germline, CDR1 SEHNR and CDR2 FQNEAQ (reference sequence). This CDR3 contains 17 residues. Losses at the gene ends were 4 bases for V and 0 bases for J; bases not matched to a gene: 10. The DNA for the CDR3 is TGTGCCAGCAGCTCACGGACAGGGACCAATCCTAACTATGGCTACACCTTC. Amino acid sequence: CASSSRTGTNPNYGYTF. The variable domain in full, completed from reference TRBV7-9 and TRBJ1-2, reads DTGVSQNPRHKITKRGQNVTFRCDPISEHNRLYWYRQTLGQGPEFLTYFQNEAQLEKSRLLSDRFSAERPKGSFSTLEIQRTEQGDSAMYLCASSSRTGTNPNYGYTFGSGTRLTVV.

The rearrangement joins TRBV7-8 to TRBJ2-5, with 10 bases identical to TRBD2. The V and J ends lost 0 bases and 4 bases, in that order; junction bases with no gene match: 5. Germline V gene lookup returns CDR1 SGHVS and CDR2 FQNEAQ. CDR3 length equals 16 residues. The CDR3 coding sequence is TGTGCCAGCAGCTTAGCCCCGGGACTAGCGTCAGAGACCCAGTACTTC. Encoded protein: CASSLAPGLASETQYF.

V usage is TRBV29-1 and J usage is TRBJ2-2, with a tentative D call TRBD1 (5 bases). The CDR3 is 14 amino acids. Germline V gene sequence: CDR1 SQVTM, CDR2 ANQGSEA. V shed 6 bases and J shed 0 bases, with 11 bases lying between them. This CDR3 is CSVTATANTGELFF. The DNA of the CDR3 is TGCAGCGTGACAGCGACCGCGAACACCGGGGAGCTGTTTTTT.

This clonotype appeared once. The chain recombines TRBV27 with TRBJ2-2; a possible D gene is TRBD1 (7 bases). CDR1 MNHEY and CDR2 SMNVEV come from the germline V gene (reference sequence). CDR3 length equals 15 residues. Trimming pared 7 bases from V and 7 bases from J, leaving 19 bases between. CDR3: CASTISGPGGGELFF. The CDR3 DNA sequence: TGTGCCAGCACCATAAGCGGGCCAGGGGGCGGGGAGCTGTTTTTT.

The V and J genes are TRBV12-5 and TRBJ2-2; TRBD2 matches 10 bases. With V trimmed by 7 bases and J by 0 bases, 8 bases remained unmatched. Per the germline V gene, CDR1 is LGHNT and CDR2 is FRNRAP. The CDR3 is 17 amino acids. The CDR3 loop is CASAYSGGIANTGELFF. CDR3 DNA: TGTGCTAGTGCCTATAGCGGGGGGATCGCGAACACCGGGGAGCTGTTTTTT.

This clonotype was recorded only once. V usage is TRBV29-1 and J usage is TRBJ2-1; TRBD2 agrees at 9 bases. V was pared by 6 bases and J by 5 bases, with 29 bases of the junction left unmatched. Looked up from germline, CDR1 is SQVTM and CDR2 is ANQGSEA. The CDR3 consists of 21 residues. Here the CDR3 DNA reads TGCAGCGTGGAGACTGAAACGTTTCTTCGCGCTAGCGGGAACGTACACAATGAGCAGTTCTTC. This codes for CSVETETFLRASGNVHNEQFF.

CDR3 protein: CASSHRDRVQETQYF. CDR3 coding DNA: TGTGCCAGCAGTCACCGGGACAGGGTCCAAGAGACCCAGTACTTC. This chain links TRBV6-1 with TRBJ2-5, with 9 nucleotides matching TRBD1. CDR3 length equals 15 residues. V shed 5 bases and J 1 base; nucleotides not matched to a gene: 5. Looked up from germline, CDR1 is MNHNS and CDR2 is SASEGT.

The chain combines TRBV4-2 with TRBJ1-5; D not resolved. This CDR3 comprises 14 residues. V was pared by 1 base and J by 5 bases, with 9 bases between. Germline lookup yields CDR1 LGHNA and CDR2 YNFKEQ. As DNA, the CDR3 is TGTGCCAGCAGCCAAGGGCCAGACGATCAGCCCCAGCATTTT. It encodes CASSQGPDDQPQHF.

The chain has TRBV28 and TRBJ2-1; D tentatively fits TRBD1 or TRBD2 (5 bases each). CDR1 and CDR2 (germline): MDHEN, SYDVKM. The CDR3 has 15 residues. The germline V and J ends were trimmed by 6 bases and 0 bases, with 12 bases remaining between them. CDR3 bases: TGTGCCAGCAGCCCCTGGGACCTCTCCTACAATGAGCAGTTCTTC. Its protein is CASSPWDLSYNEQFF.

The chain recombines TRBV19 with TRBJ1-5; tentatively, D is TRBD1 (5 bases). In germline, CDR1 is LNHDA, CDR2 SQIVND (reference sequence). V lost 3 bases and J 2 bases, leaving 14 bases between the germline ends. The CDR3 has 16 residues. CDR3 nucleotides: TGTGCCAGTAGTATCGACGGGGGAGTGGGCAATCAGCCCCAGCATTTT. It is translated as CASSIDGGVGNQPQHF.

The genes are TRBV12-3 or TRBV12-4 and TRBJ2-5; 8 bases align to TRBD2. This CDR3 is built from 15 residues. The trim removed 5 bases at V and 2 bases at J, leaving 7 bases unmatched. As DNA, the CDR3 is TGTGCCAGCAGTCCGCTTCGCGGGGGGCAAGAGACCCAGTACTTC. Translating it yields CASSPLRGGQETQYF.

This clonotype is a singleton in its sample. The gene calls are TRBV6-5 and TRBJ2-7; D is unresolved. With 4 bases removed from V and 6 bases from J, the gap between germline ends came to 16 bases. CDR1 and CDR2 from the germline V gene are MNHEY and SVGAGI. There are 14 residues in the CDR3. CDR3 loop: CASSLTPTVREQYF. The CDR3 nucleotides read TGTGCCAGCAGTTTGACACCAACGGTACGCGAGCAGTACTTC.

This clonotype appeared once. The V gene is TRBV28, the J gene TRBJ1-2; D is undetermined. CDR3 size: 15 residues. Germline CDR1 MDHEN, CDR2 SYDVKM. V was shortened by 6 bases and J by 4 bases, with 18 bases between the two germline ends. The CDR3 region has the DNA TGTGCCAGCAGCTCCATGGGCCTCGGCGGCTATGGCTACACCTTC. Translation: CASSSMGLGGYGYTF.

This clonotype was counted once. The V call is TRBV30, the J call TRBJ1-5; 7 bases align to TRBD1. Trimming took 2 bases from V and 5 from J; bases not matched to a gene: 12. Germline V gene sequence: CDR1 GTSNPN, CDR2 SVGIG (reference sequence). The length of the CDR3 is 16 residues. CDR3 loop: CAWSQPTGKFYQPQHF. The CDR3 nucleotides read TGTGCCTGGAGTCAACCGACAGGGAAATTTTATCAGCCCCAGCATTTT.

This chain connects TRBV7-9 to TRBJ2-5; D is undetermined. Trimming removed 3 bases at V and 2 bases at J, with 10 bases between. The CDR3 runs to 14 residues. CDR1 is SEHNR and CDR2 is FQNEAQ in the germline V gene (reference sequence). The CDR3 DNA reads TGTGCCAGCAGCTTGTGGGTGGGGCAAGAGACCCAGTACTTC. Its protein is CASSLWVGQETQYF.

V and J are TRBV5-8 and TRBJ2-1, with D perhaps TRBD2 (6 bases). The CDR3 extends over 11 amino acids. V gave up 4 bases and J gave up 9 bases, with 8 bases separating them. Germline lookup yields CDR1 SGHTS and CDR2 YDEGEE. CDR3 region: CASSRRGEQFF. DNA of the CDR3: TGTGCCAGCAGCCGGAGGGGTGAGCAGTTCTTC. Full variable domain (remainder filled in from reference TRBV5-8 and TRBJ2-1): EAGVTQSPTHLIKTRGQQATLRCSPISGHTSVYWYQQALGLGLQFLLWYDEGEERNRGNFPPRFSGRQFPNYSSELNVNALELEDSALYLCASSRRGEQFFGPGTRLTVL.

The chain is built from TRBV7-8 and TRBJ2-7, with 7 bases identical to TRBD1. J lost 3 bases, V lost 5 bases, and 7 bases had no gene match. This CDR3 comprises 14 residues. The germline CDR1 and CDR2 sequences are SGHVS and FQNEAQ. CDR3 DNA: TGTGCCAGCAGCGCCCGGGACAGAAACTACGAGCAGTACTTC. Translating it yields CASSARDRNYEQYF.

The V gene is TRBV13, the J gene TRBJ2-3, with TRBD2 matching over 11 bases. The CDR3 spans 15 residues. V trimming: 2 bases; J trimming: 5 bases; junction bases outside the gene matches: 3. Germline CDR1 reads PRHDT; CDR2 reads FYEKMQ (reference sequence). The CDR3 loop reads CASSLPGTSGDTQYF. The CDR3 region has the DNA TGTGCCAGCAGCTTACCCGGGACTAGCGGAGATACGCAGTATTTT.

A single count supports this clonotype. V usage is TRBV29-1 and J usage is TRBJ2-5; 9 bases map to TRBD1. V lost 1 base to trimming and J lost 1 base; unmatched junction nucleotides: 4. The CDR3 has 15 amino acids. Germline loops: CDR1 SQVTM, CDR2 ANQGSEA. The CDR3 loop is CSVEGTGESQETQYF. Here the CDR3 DNA reads TGCAGCGTTGAAGGGACAGGGGAGTCCCAAGAGACCCAGTACTTC. The whole variable domain, filled in from reference TRBV29-1 and TRBJ2-5, reads SAVISQKPSRDICQRGTSLTIQCQVDSQVTMMFWYRQQPGQSLTLIATANQGSEATYESGFVIDKFPISRPNLTFSTLTVSNMSPEDSSIYLCSVEGTGESQETQYFGPGTRLLVL.

The chain employs TRBV20-1 and TRBJ1-2; TRBD1 is a possible D gene (5 bases). Looked up from germline, CDR1 is DFQATT and CDR2 is SNEGSKA (reference sequence). The CDR3 length is 16 residues. V was shortened by 0 bases and J by 5 bases, with 19 bases between the two germline ends. The CDR3, as DNA: TGCAGTGCTAGAGACCCCCGGCAGGGCCTGATTTATGGCTACACCTTC. This encodes CSARDPRQGLIYGYTF.

The genes are TRBV7-3 and TRBJ1-1; a weak D match, TRBD1 (6 bases). The CDR3 is made up of 16 amino acids. The V end was cut by 2 bases, the J end by 1 base, with 14 bases between. The germline CDR1 and CDR2 sequences are SGHTA and FQGTGA. This CDR3 reads CASSLGLGQTNTEAFF. The CDR3 bases are TGTGCCAGCAGCTTAGGACTCGGACAGACGAACACTGAAGCTTTCTTT.

CDR3 protein: CASPTADRAGTGELFF. The CDR3, as DNA: TGTGCCAGCCCAACGGCCGACAGGGCGGGAACCGGGGAGCTGTTTTTT. The chain links TRBV6-1 to TRBJ2-2; maybe TRBD1 (7 bases). This CDR3 is built from 16 residues. In germline, CDR1 is MNHNS, CDR2 SASEGT. The ends were cut back, 8 bases at V and 5 bases at J, with 21 bases in the middle.

About this clonotype: Because the CDR3 is missing its conserved closing phenylalanine or tryptophan, this is likely a read error. The CDR3, as DNA: TGTGCCAGCAGCCTTGGGACCACTAACGAGCAGTACTCC. It yields the protein CASSLGTTNEQYS. The V call is TRBV11-3, the J call TRBJ2-7; the D call may be TRBD1 or TRBD2 (5 bases each). The CDR3 has 13 amino acids. Germline CDR1 SGHNT, CDR2 YENEEA. V dropped 5 bases and J dropped 5 bases, with 13 bases sitting between them.

This clonotype occurred once. This chain connects TRBV5-1 to TRBJ1-4; D is perhaps TRBD1 (6 bases). In germline, CDR1 is SGHRS, CDR2 YFSETQ. Trimming shortened V by 5 bases and J by 1 base, and 12 bases separated the two germline ends. This CDR3 is 15 amino acids long. DNA for the CDR3: TGCGCCAGCAGTTCAGGGGAGGAAACTAATGAAAAACTGTTTTTT. Translated: CASSSGEETNEKLFF. Variable domain in full (rest from reference TRBV5-1 and TRBJ1-4): KAGVTQTPRYLIKTRGQQVTLSCSPISGHRSVSWYQQTPGQGLQFLFEYFSETQRNKGNFPGRFSGRQFSNSRSEMNVSTLELGDSALYLCASSSGEETNEKLFFGSGTQLSVL.

V usage is TRBV12-3 or TRBV12-4 and J usage is TRBJ1-1; D is uncertain. Trimming pared 8 bases from V and 5 bases from J, leaving 12 bases between. This CDR3 comprises 12 residues. CDR3 sequence (DNA): TGTGCCAGCCAGGCTTTGAGGACTGAAGCTTTCTTT. The encoded protein is CASQALRTEAFF.